The rows below give T cell receptor beta chains drawn from one sample of a study of T cell clonotyping in hematopoietic cell transplantation. Here immunoSEQ multiplex PCR was the method, and the copy in TCRdb shows in-frame clones only, minus some. Of around 11,000 clones listed, roughly 87% are singletons. Sequenced material: peripheral blood mononuclear cells, taken before stem cell transplant. The receptor set was obtained from a woman aged 45 to 65 with chronic myeloid leukemia. Some clones in this sample may be carry-over from other donors' samples. The CDR3 runs from the conserved cysteine through the conserved F or W. A D gene is named only where the DNA matches it firmly. Clone size is given for some rows only: seen once, a few or many times, or a class if the clone is expanded.

j_call clone_size v_call d_call cdr3_aa cdr3_nt
TRBJ2-7 few TRBV6-6 TRBD2 CASRGLAGSSYEQYF TGTGCCAGCAGAGGACTAGCGGGAAGCTCCTACGAGCAGTACTTC
TRBJ2-1 - TRBV4-3 - CASSQTQGGYEQFF TGCGCCAGCAGCCAAACGCAGGGGGGTTATGAGCAGTTCTTC
TRBJ2-6 - TRBV10-2 - CASRGQLASGANVLTF TGCGCCAGCAGAGGGCAACTAGCATCTGGGGCCAACGTCCTGACTTTC
TRBJ2-3 - TRBV27 - CASRPSGTDTQYF TGTGCCAGCAGGCCCTCAGGGACAGATACGCAGTATTTT
TRBJ2-2 - TRBV30 - CARTGEGTGELFF TGTGCCCGTACAGGGGAGGGCACCGGGGAGCTGTTTTTT
TRBJ2-1 - TRBV9 - CASSVGGSGGNEQFF TGTGCCAGCAGCGTAGGGGGGAGTGGCGGCAATGAGCAGTTCTTC
TRBJ1-1 - TRBV4-1 - CASSQGPGGMNTEAFF TGCGCCAGCAGCCAAGGACCGGGGGGAATGAACACTGAAGCTTTCTTT
TRBJ2-3 once TRBV5-8 - CASSLGSGVPTDTQYF TGTGCCAGCAGCTTGGGATCAGGGGTTCCCACAGATACGCAGTATTTT
TRBJ2-7 - TRBV10-3 - CAISERSVNEQYF TGTGCCATCAGTGAGAGGAGCGTGAACGAGCAGTACTTC
TRBJ2-5 - TRBV5-4 - CASSLVNSVPKETQYF TGTGCCAGCAGCTTGGTGAATAGCGTTCCCAAAGAGACCCAGTACTTC
TRBJ2-1 - TRBV19 - CASSVFHGSTYNEQFF TGTGCCAGTAGTGTCTTTCACGGATCAACCTACAATGAGCAGTTCTTC
TRBJ2-2 - TRBV15 TRBD2 CATSSGTSGNTGELFF TGTGCCACCAGCAGCGGGACTAGCGGGAACACCGGGGAGCTGTTTTTT
TRBJ2-2 - TRBV4-3 - CASSQAAPPDTGELFF TGCGCCAGCAGCCAAGCGGCTCCGCCAGACACCGGGGAGCTGTTTTTT
TRBJ2-3 - TRBV29-1 - CSVGGGKPSTDTQYF TGCAGCGTTGGTGGCGGAAAACCTAGCACAGATACGCAGTATTTT
TRBJ1-2 - TRBV7-2 - CASSPDGRNYGYTF TGTGCCAGCAGCCCGGACGGGCGGAACTATGGCTACACCTTC
TRBJ2-7 - TRBV7-2 - CASSPGRGISYEQYF TGTGCCAGCAGTCCCGGGCGGGGTATTTCCTACGAGCAGTACTTC
TRBJ2-5 - TRBV30 - CAWSVQEGAWETQYF TGTGCCTGGAGTGTACAGGAGGGGGCCTGGGAGACCCAGTACTTC
TRBJ2-3 once TRBV9 TRBD2 CASSYFRGVAGIDTDTQYF TGTGCCAGCAGCTACTTCCGGGGAGTAGCGGGGATTGACACAGATACGCAGTATTTT
TRBJ2-5 - TRBV2 TRBD1 CASSEGITGAEETQYF TGTGCCAGCAGTGAGGGTATTACAGGGGCGGAAGAGACCCAGTACTTC
TRBJ1-5 - TRBV27 - CASSPRGIVQPQHF TGTGCCAGCTCTCCGAGGGGTATTGTACAGCCCCAGCATTTT
TRBJ2-5 - TRBV28 - CASSFNRVQWTQYF TGTGCCAGCAGTTTCAACAGGGTACAGTGGACCCAGTACTTC
TRBJ1-5 - TRBV19 - CASSIPPPPSNQPQHF TGTGCCAGTAGTATCCCCCCACCGCCGAGCAATCAGCCCCAGCATTTT
TRBJ2-2 - TRBV4-1 TRBD2 CASSRLRATSGRGSGELFF TGCGCCAGCAGCCGCCTAAGGGCGACTAGCGGGAGAGGGTCCGGGGAGCTGTTTTTT
TRBJ2-3 - TRBV7-2 - CASSLGYSGTDTQYF TGTGCCAGCAGCTTAGGGTATTCGGGCACAGATACGCAGTATTTT
TRBJ2-6 - TRBV6-5 - CASSRGFSGANVLTF TGTGCCAGCAGTCGGGGTTTCTCTGGGGCCAACGTCCTGACTTTC
TRBJ2-3 - TRBV19 TRBD1 CASSIGQGFTDTQYF TGTGCCAGTAGTATAGGACAGGGGTTTACAGATACGCAGTATTTT
TRBJ2-7 - TRBV7-2 TRBD2 CASSSLAGGPFEQYF TGTGCCAGCAGCTCACTAGCGGGAGGGCCGTTCGAGCAGTACTTC
TRBJ2-7 - TRBV29-1 TRBD1 CSVEEQGVRPYEQYF TGCAGCGTTGAAGAACAGGGGGTTAGGCCCTACGAGCAGTACTTC
TRBJ2-5 - TRBV28 - CASSPRRKQETQYF TGTGCCAGCAGTCCGCGACGGAAACAAGAGACCCAGTACTTC
TRBJ2-3 - TRBV4-3 - CASSQGTVRTDTQYF TGCGCCAGCAGCCAAGGGACAGTTCGCACAGATACGCAGTATTTT
TRBJ2-7 - TRBV2 - CASSGQSYEQYF TGTGCCAGCAGTGGGCAGTCGTACGAGCAGTACTTC
TRBJ2-2 once TRBV9 - CASSAIEPGELFF TGTGCCAGCAGCGCCATCGAACCCGGGGAGCTGTTTTTT
TRBJ2-7 - TRBV11-1 TRBD2 CASSGLGKNYEQYF TGTGCCAGCAGTGGACTAGGGAAGAACTACGAGCAGTACTTC
TRBJ1-5 large TRBV28 - CASSLGNQPQHF TGTGCCAGCAGTTTAGGGAATCAGCCCCAGCATTTT
TRBJ1-3 - TRBV2 TRBD1 CASSDYRGRGDTIYF TGTGCCAGCAGTGACTACAGGGGGCGCGGGGACACCATATATTTT
TRBJ2-5 - TRBV4-2 TRBD1 CASSIRPGQGSGETQYF TGTGCCAGCAGCATACGACCGGGACAGGGGTCCGGAGAGACCCAGTACTTC
TRBJ1-2 - TRBV7-2 TRBD1 CASSSYTGEGGYTF TGTGCCAGCAGCTCATATACAGGGGAAGGAGGCTACACCTTC
TRBJ2-3 - TRBV11-2 - CASSERIGSGSDTQYF TGTGCCAGCAGCGAAAGGATCGGGAGTGGTTCAGATACGCAGTATTTT
TRBJ2-1 medium-sized TRBV19 TRBD2 CASSGLAASSYNEQFF TGTGCCAGTAGTGGTCTAGCGGCCAGCTCCTACAATGAGCAGTTCTTC
TRBJ2-6 - TRBV6-4 - CASSEDSSGANVLTF TGTGCCAGCAGTGAGGACAGCTCTGGGGCCAACGTCCTGACTTTC
TRBJ1-2 - TRBV14 TRBD1 CASSQDRQGLGGYTF TGTGCCAGCAGCCAAGATAGACAGGGCCTCGGTGGCTACACCTTC
TRBJ2-7 - TRBV5-5 TRBD1 CASSWATGGDEQYF TGTGCCAGCAGCTGGGCGACAGGGGGAGACGAGCAGTACTTC
TRBJ1-2 - TRBV4-2 - CASSPGRQHSNYGYTF TGTGCCAGCAGCCCAGGCCGACAGCACTCTAACTATGGCTACACCTTC
TRBJ1-5 - TRBV19 TRBD1 CASSIAGTGQEVAQHF TGTGCCAGTAGTATAGCCGGGACAGGCCAAGAGGTGGCCCAGCATTTT